This entry concerns a single T cell receptor (beta chain). The CDR3 extends over 15 amino acids. The trim removed 5 bases at V and 0 bases at J, leaving 5 bases unmatched. Per germline, CDR1 SGHVS and CDR2 FNYEAQ. This sample was taken from a study of cytomegalovirus exposure and HLA in healthy donors. Primers for the PCR totalled 60 Vbeta and 13 Jbeta. The method was immunoSEQ multiplex PCR; TCRdb's version includes in-frame clones alone and lacks a portion of them. The sample yields 90,000 to 120,000 clones, 79% seen once. The sample consisted of PBMCs. This TCR was recovered from a female donor in good health and CMV-seropositive. The chain links TRBV7-6 to TRBJ1-1; 8 bases fit TRBD1. The CDR3 loop reads CASSLTGALNTEAFF. CDR3 in DNA: TGTGCCAGCAGCCTGACAGGGGCCCTGAACACTGAAGCTTTCTTT.